The 27 T cell receptor beta chains presented below share a single source sample, sequenced in a study of control samples from healthy donors and cancer patients. TCRdb's table, derived via immunoSEQ multiplex PCR, lists solely in-frame clones and lacks some. The table has 100,000 to 150,000 clones, nearly 90% seen once. Sequencing was carried out using PBMCs. The source of these receptors is a man aged 45-65 years with head and neck cancer.

Only one count was recorded for this clone. The chain uses TRBV5-5 and TRBJ1-1; 8 bases line up with TRBD1. CDR1 is SGHKS, CDR2 YYEKEE, per germline (reference sequence). The V and J ends lost 0 bases and 7 bases, in that order; junction bases with no gene match: 8. The CDR3 spans 15 residues. CDR3 DNA sequence: TGTGCCAGCAGCTTGGATGGGGGGACAGGAAATGAAGCTTTCTTT. Translating gives CASSLDGGTGNEAFF.

This clone was recorded only once. The rearrangement uses TRBV28 and TRBJ1-5; weak D call: TRBD1 (5 bases). The V gene's germline CDR1 is MDHEN and CDR2 SYDVKM. This CDR3 spans 13 amino acids. V lost 8 bases and J lost 3, with 11 bases in between. The CDR3 region is CASHPGINQPQHF. DNA of the CDR3: TGTGCCAGCCATCCAGGGATCAATCAGCCCCAGCATTTT.

The chain links TRBV4-2 to TRBJ1-3; D gene uncertain. Between the trimmed V and J ends, which lost 0 bases and 4 bases, there was a span of 10 bases. The germline CDR1 and CDR2 sequences are LGHNA and YNFKEQ. The CDR3 loop spans 15 amino acids. CDR3 protein: CASSQDRPAGNTIYF. The CDR3 nucleotides read TGTGCCAGCAGCCAAGATCGACCTGCGGGAAACACCATATATTTT.

The genes are TRBV30 and TRBJ2-1; a possible D gene is TRBD2 (5 bases). CDR3 length: 10 amino acids. CDR1 and CDR2 from the germline V gene are GTSNPN and SVGIG (reference sequence). Trimming left V 7 bases short and J 10 bases short, with 11 bases between. The CDR3 region is CALGAGEQFF. The CDR3 DNA reads as TGTGCCTTGGGTGCGGGCGAGCAGTTCTTC. Full variable domain (outside the CDR3, taken from reference TRBV30 and TRBJ2-1): SQTIHQWPATLVQPVGSPLSLECTVEGTSNPNLYWYRQAAGRGLQLLFYSVGIGQISSEVPQNLSASRPQDRQFILSSKKLLLSDSGFYLCALGAGEQFFGPGTRLTVL.

V is TRBV24-1 and J is TRBJ2-1, with 13 bases identical to TRBD2. The CDR3 runs 15 residues. V shed 9 bases, J shed 6 bases, and the junction held 7 bases outside the gene matches. Germline V gene sequence: CDR1 KGHDR, CDR2 SFDVKD. The CDR3 here is CATSSGLAGANEQFF. The CDR3 DNA reads TGTGCCACCTCAAGTGGACTAGCGGGAGCCAATGAGCAGTTCTTC.

The chain couples TRBV4-2 to TRBJ2-6; 7 positions match TRBD1. Germline values: CDR1 LGHNA, CDR2 YNFKEQ. With V trimmed by 4 bases and J by 2 bases, 5 bases remained unmatched. The CDR3 has 16 residues. CDR3 sequence reads: CASSPRQGPGANVLTF. Written as DNA, the CDR3 is TGTGCCAGCAGCCCCCGACAGGGTCCTGGGGCCAACGTCCTGACTTTC.

The genes are TRBV5-5 and TRBJ2-7; TRBD1 agrees at 7 bases. J gave up 2 bases and V 3 bases, and 8 bases lay outside the gene matches. CDR1 is SGHKS and CDR2 is YYEKEE in the germline V gene (reference sequence). The CDR3 consists of 15 residues. The CDR3 reads CASSSAVDRAYEQYF. In DNA form, the CDR3 reads TGTGCCAGCAGCTCAGCTGTCGACAGGGCCTACGAGCAGTACTTC.

The V call is TRBV4-2, the J call TRBJ2-7; maybe TRBD2 (6 bases). The ends were cut back, 1 base at V and 10 bases at J, with 11 bases in the middle. Germline values: CDR1 LGHNA, CDR2 YNFKEQ. The CDR3 runs 12 residues. The DNA of the CDR3 is TGTGCCAGCAGCCAAGCGGGAGAGTTTCAGTACTTC. Translation gives CASSQAGEFQYF.

The CDR3 region is CASSSTSTGNYGYTF. In DNA, the CDR3 is TGCGCCAGCAGCTCTACGTCGACAGGAAACTATGGCTACACCTTC. The chain combines TRBV5-1 with TRBJ1-2, with D tentatively TRBD1 (6 bases). The CDR3 length is 15 residues. Germline assignment: CDR1 SGHRS and CDR2 YFSETQ. V lost 3 bases and J lost 2, with 14 bases in between.

The V gene is TRBV6-1, the J gene TRBJ2-7, with a tentative D call TRBD2 (6 bases). V lost 4 bases and J 3 bases, leaving 10 bases between the germline ends. The CDR3 runs 13 residues. The germline gives CDR1 MNHNS, CDR2 SASEGT. This CDR3 is CASSVADNYEQYF. DNA of the CDR3: TGTGCCAGCAGTGTAGCGGACAACTACGAGCAGTACTTC.

V usage is TRBV6-1 and J usage is TRBJ2-6; 7 nucleotides agree with TRBD1. Germline assignment: CDR1 MNHNS and CDR2 SASEGT. The CDR3 is 16 amino acids. The J segment lost 2 bases and the V segment lost 1 base, leaving 2 bases of the junction unmatched. CDR3 residues: CASSEGQGPGANVLTF. In DNA form, the CDR3 reads TGTGCCAGCAGTGAAGGACAGGGTCCTGGGGCCAACGTCCTGACTTTC.

The chain joins TRBV15 to TRBJ1-4; 8 bases agree with TRBD1. Trimming removed 3 bases from V and 6 bases from J; junction bases left unmatched: 6. Germline assignment: CDR1 LNHNV and CDR2 YYDKDF (reference sequence). The CDR3 runs 15 residues. The CDR3 is CATSRADRDYEKLFF. The CDR3 DNA sequence: TGTGCCACCAGCAGGGCGGACAGGGATTATGAAAAACTGTTTTTT.

The CDR3 protein is CASSLGTGGNQPQHF. CDR3 nucleotides: TGTGCCAGCAGCTTGGGGACAGGGGGAAATCAGCCCCAGCATTTT. J is TRBJ1-5 and V is TRBV5-5; 10 nucleotides agree with TRBD1. Germline V gene sequence: CDR1 SGHKS, CDR2 YYEKEE (reference sequence). The CDR3 contains 15 residues. With 0 bases clipped from V and 4 bases from J, the junction kept 1 base outside the gene matches.

The chain has TRBV18 and TRBJ2-2; D is unclear. Trimming took off 6 bases at V and 6 bases at J, with 17 bases between the two ends. CDR1 and CDR2 from the germline V gene are KGHSH and LQKENI. This CDR3 has 15 amino acids. The chain's CDR3 is CASSPQDGNSGELFF. The CDR3 nucleotides read TGTGCCAGCTCCCCCCAAGATGGTAATTCCGGGGAGCTGTTTTTT. The whole variable domain, filled in from reference TRBV18 and TRBJ2-2, reads NAGVMQNPRHLVRRRGQEARLRCSPMKGHSHVYWYRQLPEEGLKFMVYLQKENIIDESGMPKERFSAEFPKEGPSILRIQQVVRGDSAAYFCASSPQDGNSGELFFGEGSRLTVL.

This clone has a single count. V is TRBV15 and J is TRBJ2-1, with TRBD1 as a possible D gene (6 bases). Trimming shortened V by 2 bases and J by 3 bases, and 8 bases separated the two germline ends. The CDR3 sequence is 14 residues long. Germline V lookup: CDR1 LNHNV, CDR2 YYDKDF (reference sequence). CDR3 coding DNA: TGTGCCACCAGCAGATACAGGGACTACAATGAGCAGTTCTTC. Amino acids: CATSRYRDYNEQFF.

For the CDR3, the DNA is TGTGCCAGCAGCGGGGCAGGGGGGTACAATGAGCAGTTCTTC. Encoded protein: CASSGAGGYNEQFF. V and J are TRBV5-6 and TRBJ2-1, with D tentatively TRBD1 (7 bases). Germline V CDR1 and CDR2: SGHDT, YYEEEE. Deletions cut 4 bases from V and 4 bases from J, with 12 bases between. The CDR3 is 14 amino acids. Looking up the rest from reference TRBV5-6 and TRBJ2-1 gives the full variable domain: DAGVTQSPTHLIKTRGQQVTLRCSPKSGHDTVSWYQQALGQGPQFIFQYYEEEERQRGNFPDRFSGHQFPNYSSELNVNALLLGDSALYLCASSGAGGYNEQFFGPGTRLTVL.

The sample holds one count of this clone. The V and J genes are TRBV18 and TRBJ1-3; 8 bases are a match to TRBD1. Germline CDR1 KGHSH, CDR2 LQKENI. After removal of 2 bases from V and 4 bases from J, the junction contained 16 bases not matched to a gene. This CDR3 spans 19 amino acids. This chain's CDR3 is CASSPFVSRQGASGNTIYF. The CDR3 coding sequence is TGTGCCAGCTCACCATTTGTCTCTCGCCAGGGGGCTTCGGGAAACACCATATATTTT.

The rearrangement links TRBV7-6 to TRBJ2-7; D perhaps matches TRBD2 (5 bases). Between the trimmed V and J ends, which lost 5 bases and 4 bases, there was a span of 18 bases. This CDR3 is built from 15 residues. Germline assignment: CDR1 SGHVS and CDR2 FNYEAQ. The CDR3 nucleotides are TGTGCCAGCAGCCCAGAGGCGCGGTCGGGATACGAGCAGTACTTC. It yields the protein CASSPEARSGYEQYF.

The rearrangement uses TRBV10-3 and TRBJ1-1; TRBD1 matches at 7 bases. CDR3 length: 17 residues. Germline lookup yields CDR1 ENHRY and CDR2 SYGVKD. V shed 0 bases and J 0 bases; nucleotides not matched to a gene: 7. CDR3 sequence (DNA): TGTGCCATCAGTGAGTCGAGGGGAGGGACAGTGAACACTGAAGCTTTCTTT. Amino acids: CAISESRGGTVNTEAFF.

Concerning this clone itself: A junction end diverges from the germline sequence, so it may reflect a read error. The V call is TRBV27, the J call TRBJ1-5; possibly TRBD1 for D (6 bases). The CDR3 contains 15 residues. Germline V CDR1 and CDR2: MNHEY, SMNVEV (reference sequence). The CDR3 region has the DNA TGTGCCAGCGGGGCGGGATTGGGGGGCAACCAGCCCCAGCATTTT. Translation gives CASGAGLGGNQPQHF.

This chain uses TRBV19 with TRBJ2-2; D is unresolved. Germline loops: CDR1 LNHDA, CDR2 SQIVND (reference sequence). The CDR3 totals 14 residues. V was shortened by 7 bases and J by 3 bases, with 12 bases between the two germline ends. DNA of the CDR3: TGTGCCAGTATGGCACAGAGATACACCGGGGAGCTGTTTTTT. Protein: CASMAQRYTGELFF.

The chain employs TRBV5-4 and TRBJ2-1; D may be TRBD1 (6 bases). V shed 1 base and J shed 10 bases, with 15 bases lying between them. Looked up from germline, CDR1 is SGHNT and CDR2 is YYREEE (reference sequence). There are 14 residues in the CDR3. The CDR3 nucleotides read TGTGCCAGCAGCTTGCACCCACAGGGCCCGGAGCAGTTCTTC. Amino acids: CASSLHPQGPEQFF. Full variable domain (missing parts from reference TRBV5-4 and TRBJ2-1): ETGVTQSPTHLIKTRGQQVTLRCSSQSGHNTVSWYQQALGQGPQFIFQYYREEENGRGNFPPRFSGLQFPNYSSELNVNALELDDSALYLCASSLHPQGPEQFFGPGTRLTVL.

The rearrangement uses TRBV9 and TRBJ1-3; no clear D. Trimming left V 0 bases short and J 0 bases short, with 4 bases between. Germline CDR1 is SGDLS and CDR2 is YYNGEE. This CDR3 has 14 residues. CDR3 nucleotide sequence: TGTGCCAGCAGCGTAGGCAGCTCTGGAAACACCATATATTTT. It yields the protein CASSVGSSGNTIYF.

The chain links TRBV6-5 to TRBJ2-1; 13 positions match TRBD2. This CDR3 contains 15 residues. The V segment lost 7 bases and the J segment 8 bases; nucleotides outside the gene matches: 8. In germline, CDR1 is MNHEY, CDR2 SVGAGI. CDR3 protein: CASTLLAGGGDEQFF. The CDR3 nucleotides read TGTGCCAGCACCCTACTAGCGGGAGGGGGCGATGAGCAGTTCTTC.

The CDR3 spells CASSPTGDFYNEQFF. The CDR3 DNA is TGTGCCAGCAGTCCGACAGGGGACTTCTACAATGAGCAGTTCTTC. J is TRBJ2-1 and V is TRBV27, with 8 bases identical to TRBD1. CDR3 length: 15 amino acids. Germline V gives CDR1 MNHEY, CDR2 SMNVEV (reference sequence). J was trimmed by 3 bases and V by 5 bases; bases with no gene match: 6.

The genes are TRBV24-1 and TRBJ2-3, with 11 bases that match TRBD1. Germline lookup yields CDR1 KGHDR and CDR2 SFDVKD. This CDR3 has 15 amino acids. The V segment lost 5 bases and the J segment 3 bases; nucleotides outside the gene matches: 3. The CDR3 here is CATSADRGLTDTQYF. In DNA, the CDR3 is TGTGCCACCAGTGCGGACAGGGGGCTAACAGATACGCAGTATTTT.

V is TRBV6-5 and J is TRBJ1-2; D ambiguous. There are 13 residues in the CDR3. CDR1 is MNHEY and CDR2 is SVGAGI in the germline V gene. Deletions cut 2 bases from V and 0 bases from J, with 4 bases between. The CDR3 loop is CASSYGANYGYTF. In DNA form, the CDR3 reads TGTGCCAGCAGTTACGGGGCTAACTATGGCTACACCTTC.